A selection of T cell receptor beta chains follows, all from one sample in a study of blood T cell repertoires in COVID-19. Assay: immunoSEQ multiplex PCR; the TCRdb copy retains only in-frame clones and omits some. The profile shows some 150,000 clones, 70% to 90% of them singletons. Input material: peripheral blood. Source of these receptors: a woman of 80 years or more with acute or convalescent COVID-19. The CDR3 runs from the conserved cysteine through the conserved F or W. The D gene is left open where the match is weak.

>TRBJ1-1|TRBV5-1|-
CASSPAGDPNTEAFF
>TRBJ2-2|TRBV15|-
CATTLGVSTGELFF
>TRBJ1-3|TRBV7-8|-
CASSLYPPPGSGNTIYF
>TRBJ2-1|TRBV6-5|-
CASSPPGINEQFF
>TRBJ1-1|TRBV5-8|-
CASSLGGLSTEAFF
>TRBJ2-1|TRBV4-1|-
CASSHPELTIRNEQFF
>TRBJ2-1|TRBV3-1/TRBV3-2|-
CASSQGLPLAEQFF
>TRBJ2-7|TRBV10-3|TRBD2
CASFPRGGAYEQYF
>TRBJ2-7|TRBV30|-
CAWRSITGGKTYEQYF
>TRBJ1-1|TRBV5-1|TRBD1
CASSSVDRVHTEAFF
>TRBJ2-3|TRBV6-5|-
CASSTTAASTDTQYF
>TRBJ1-1|TRBV19|TRBD1
CASNDRADTEAFF
>TRBJ2-1|TRBV6-6|-
CASSYPRKGDNEQFF